This T cell receptor beta chain was sequenced in a study of blood T cell repertoires in COVID-19. For the study at large: Material from acute and convalescent COVID-19 was sourced from the United States, Italy and Spain. Nucleic acid was either cDNA or gDNA, and it came from T cells, B-cell-depleted T cells, or PBMCs.

The germline V gene has CDR1 SGHDT and CDR2 YYEEEE. The V and J ends lost 0 bases and 5 bases respectively, with 3 bases between them. This CDR3 has 12 amino acids. Authors' analysis steps: From reference gene primer amplification, estimates of nucleated cell counts were derived. Sequencing used immunoSEQ multiplex PCR; TCRdb keeps in-frame clones, though not all of them. Clone size and the V and J calls come from that table; the DNA yielded D and trimming. The sample has some 300,000 clones, 90% seen once. The chain joins TRBV5-6 to TRBJ1-3; D is ambiguous. Source material: peripheral blood. The receptor comes from a woman between 35 and 50 years old with COVID-19, enrolled during active disease. In DNA form, the CDR3 reads TGTGCCAGCAGCTTGGACAGAAACACCATATATTTT. It translates to CASSLDRNTIYF.